The text below deals with one TCR beta chain. Antigen: not known. The V segment lost 5 bases and the J segment 5 bases; nucleotides outside the gene matches: 9. Germline CDR1 and CDR2: MNHEY and SVGAGI. The CDR3 totals 15 residues. These data are taken from a study of lymphopenia after photon versus proton radiotherapy. Measured with immunoSEQ multiplex PCR; TCRdb has only the in-frame clones, and not every one. The data hold just over 25,000 clones, with approximately 85% observed a single time. Whole-study results and caveats: Relative stability marked proton patients; photon patients lost diversity and naive cells. Larger post-nadir TCR diversity loss correlated inversely with survival in deceased patients.

The sequencing here drew on peripheral blood, taken from a patient treated with photon-based radiotherapy. The chain links TRBV6-5 to TRBJ2-7, with 10 bases lining up with TRBD2. This sequence originates from a young man with gastric cancer. CDR3 residues: CASSLFSGRRNEQYF. CDR3 nucleotides: TGTGCCAGCAGTCTCTTTAGCGGGAGGCGTAACGAGCAGTACTTC.